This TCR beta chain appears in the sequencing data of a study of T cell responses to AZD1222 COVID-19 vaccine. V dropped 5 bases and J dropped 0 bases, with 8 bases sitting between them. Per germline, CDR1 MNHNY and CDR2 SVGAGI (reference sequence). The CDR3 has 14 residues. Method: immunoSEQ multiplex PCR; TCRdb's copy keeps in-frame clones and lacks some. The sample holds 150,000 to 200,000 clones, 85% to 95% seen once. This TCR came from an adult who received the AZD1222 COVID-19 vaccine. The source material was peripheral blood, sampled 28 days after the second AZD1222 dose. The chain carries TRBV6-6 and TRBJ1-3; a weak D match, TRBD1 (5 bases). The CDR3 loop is CASSQTASGNTIYF. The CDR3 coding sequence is TGTGCCAGCAGTCAGACAGCCTCTGGAAACACCATATATTTT.